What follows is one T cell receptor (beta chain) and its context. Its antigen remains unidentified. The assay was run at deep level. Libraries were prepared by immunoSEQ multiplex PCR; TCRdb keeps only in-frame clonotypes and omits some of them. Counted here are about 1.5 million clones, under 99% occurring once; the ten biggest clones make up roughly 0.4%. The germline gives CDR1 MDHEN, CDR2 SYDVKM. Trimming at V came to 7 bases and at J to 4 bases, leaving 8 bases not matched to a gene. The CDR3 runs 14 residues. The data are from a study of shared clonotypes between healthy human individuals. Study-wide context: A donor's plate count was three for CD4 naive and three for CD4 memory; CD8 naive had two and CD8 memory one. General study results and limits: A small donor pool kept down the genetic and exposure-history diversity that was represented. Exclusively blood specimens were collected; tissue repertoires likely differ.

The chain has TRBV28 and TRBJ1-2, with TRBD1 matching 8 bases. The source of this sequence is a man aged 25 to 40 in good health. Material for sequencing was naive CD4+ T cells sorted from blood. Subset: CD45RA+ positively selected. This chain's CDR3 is CASIGTGSFYGYTF. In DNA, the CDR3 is TGTGCCAGCATTGGGACAGGAAGTTTCTATGGCTACACCTTC.